This T cell receptor beta chain was identified during a study of blood T cell repertoires in COVID-19. Overall study context: Whether acute or convalescent, the COVID-19 samples came from the United States, Italy and Spain. Nucleic acid was either cDNA or gDNA, and it came from T cells, B-cell-depleted T cells, or PBMCs.

TCRdb's copy holds only in-frame clones and misses some; the assay was immunoSEQ multiplex PCR. The sample includes 200,000 to 250,000 clones, under 85% of them seen just once. V was pared by 3 bases and J by 3 bases, with 8 bases between. This CDR3 region has 13 residues. This chain links TRBV12-3 or TRBV12-4 with TRBJ1-2; no clear D. The specimen was peripheral blood. The sequence came from a man aged 25 to 45 who had recovered from COVID-19. CDR3 nucleotide sequence: TGTGCCAGCAGTTTGGGAGGAGACTATGGCTACACCTTC. This encodes CASSLGGDYGYTF.